These 8 T cell receptor beta chains were sequenced from one sample in a study of Tregs in tolerant kidney transplant recipients. Clones were sequenced by immunoSEQ multiplex PCR, and TCRdb holds only the in-frame ones, with some missing. The sample lists around 20,000 clones; roughly four fifths were seen once. The sample consisted of Tregs from blood. The receptors here all came from a human donor in good health.

This clone was counted once. J is TRBJ2-1 and V is TRBV7-2, with D unresolved. There are 13 residues in the CDR3. The V gene's germline CDR1 is SGHTA and CDR2 FQGNSA. V lost 4 bases and J lost 14, with 18 bases in between. This chain's CDR3 is CASSSNSHVQKFF. The CDR3 DNA sequence: TGTGCCAGCAGCTCTAACTCCCACGTCCAGAAGTTCTTC.

The chain employs TRBV7-9 and TRBJ1-1; TRBD1 aligns across 8 bases. Per germline, CDR1 SEHNR and CDR2 FQNEAQ (reference sequence). J gave up 8 bases and V 7 bases, and 12 bases lay outside the gene matches. The CDR3 is 14 amino acids. Here the CDR3 reads CASTPWDRLHEAFF. DNA of the CDR3: TGTGCCAGCACCCCATGGGACAGGCTTCACGAAGCTTTCTTT.

V and J are TRBV7-5 and TRBJ2-5; the table's D call of TRBD1 was not tested on the DNA. Gene TRBJ2-7 matches the end of the DNA better, so the J call may be wrong. TRBV7-5 represents a pseudogene. The CDR3 runs to 14 residues. CDR3: CARSPLGQGSEQYF. CDR3 nucleotide sequence: TGTGCCAGAAGCCCCCTGGGACAGGGTTCCGAGCAGTACTTC.

The V gene is TRBV19, the J gene TRBJ2-3; a possible D gene is TRBD2 (5 bases). CDR3 length equals 14 residues. Germline CDR1 reads LNHDA; CDR2 reads SQIVND (reference sequence). V gave up 1 base and J gave up 2 bases, with 7 bases separating them. CDR3: CASSIVLATDTQYF. As DNA, the CDR3 is TGTGCCAGTAGTATAGTCCTAGCCACAGATACGCAGTATTTT.

This chain connects TRBV29-1 to TRBJ2-5; tentative D call: TRBD1 (6 bases). Per germline, CDR1 SQVTM and CDR2 ANQGSEA. The V and J ends lost 4 bases and 9 bases respectively, with 24 bases between them. This CDR3 region has 15 residues. This CDR3 reads CSVVPPGSPQGSQYF. CDR3 sequence (DNA): TGCAGCGTTGTCCCCCCCGGGTCCCCCCAGGGGTCCCAGTACTTC. Based on the CDR3 plus reference TRBV29-1 and TRBJ2-5, the full variable domain is SAVISQKPSRDICQRGTSLTIQCQVDSQVTMMFWYRQQPGQSLTLIATANQGSEATYESGFVIDKFPISRPNLTFSTLTVSNMSPEDSSIYLCSVVPPGSPQGSQYFGPGTRLLVL.

This chain joins TRBV4-2 and TRBJ2-1; TRBD2 matches at 12 bases. The J segment lost 12 bases and the V segment lost 0 bases, leaving 6 bases of the junction unmatched. The CDR3 spans 15 residues. Germline V gene data show CDR1 as LGHNA and CDR2 as YNFKEQ. CDR3 region: CASSQETSGSQGQFF. The CDR3, as DNA: TGTGCCAGCAGCCAAGAGACTAGCGGGAGCCAAGGGCAGTTCTTC.

This sequence joins TRBV4-3 and TRBJ1-1; 8 nucleotides match TRBD1. The junction had 8 bases not matched to a gene; V was cut back by 4 bases and J by 1 base. The CDR3 is made up of 16 amino acids. The germline CDR1 and CDR2 sequences are LGHNA and YSLEER. Here the CDR3 reads CASSPSPTGGNTEAFF. For the CDR3, the DNA is TGCGCCAGCAGCCCATCCCCAACAGGGGGGAACACTGAAGCTTTCTTT.

The chain uses TRBV5-4 and TRBJ2-5; maybe TRBD2 (6 bases). The J call may not be correct, given that the DNA end is closer to TRBJ2-7. Germline lookup yields CDR1 SGHNT and CDR2 YYREEE (reference sequence). The CDR3 extends over 16 amino acids. In DNA, the CDR3 is TGTGCCAGCAGCCAAGATTCCCACCGAGGAGGGAACGAGCAGTACTTC. The encoded protein is CASSQDSHRGGNEQYF.